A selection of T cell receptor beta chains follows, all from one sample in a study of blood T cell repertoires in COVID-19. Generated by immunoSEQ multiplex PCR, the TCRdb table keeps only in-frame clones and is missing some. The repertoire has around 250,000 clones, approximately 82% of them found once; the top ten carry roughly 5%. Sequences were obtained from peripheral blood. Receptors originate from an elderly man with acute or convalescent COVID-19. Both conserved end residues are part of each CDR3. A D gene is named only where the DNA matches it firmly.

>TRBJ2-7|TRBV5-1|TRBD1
CASSSGQGIPYEQYF
TGCGCCAGCAGTTCGGGACAGGGGATACCCTACGAGCAGTACTTC
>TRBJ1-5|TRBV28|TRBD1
CASSSRGRVQPQHF
TGTGCCAGCAGTTCCAGGGGGCGCGTTCAGCCCCAGCATTTT
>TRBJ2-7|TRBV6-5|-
CSTDWSSTPYEQYF
TGTTCCACAGACTGGAGCAGCACCCCCTACGAGCAGTACTTC
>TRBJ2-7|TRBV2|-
CASSVAGSEIYEQYF
TGTGCCAGCAGTGTGGCCGGGAGCGAAATCTACGAGCAGTACTTC
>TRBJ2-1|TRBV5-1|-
CASSLVGEANEQFF
TGCGCCAGCAGCTTGGTCGGAGAAGCGAACGAGCAGTTCTTC
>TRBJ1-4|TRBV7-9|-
CASSFQGEKLFF
TGTGCCAGCAGCTTTCAGGGGGAAAAACTGTTTTTT
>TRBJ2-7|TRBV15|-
CATSRDPTGTYEQYF
TGTGCCACCAGCAGAGACCCCACAGGGACCTACGAGCAGTACTTC
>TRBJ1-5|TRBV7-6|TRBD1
CASSSGQGAGQPQHF
TGTGCCAGCAGCTCAGGACAGGGGGCGGGTCAGCCCCAGCATTTT
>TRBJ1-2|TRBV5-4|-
CASSWVGGYTF
TGTGCCAGCAGCTGGGTGGGCGGCTACACCTTC
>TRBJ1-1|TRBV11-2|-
CASSLGSPGEKAEAFF
TGTGCCAGCAGCTTAGGATCGCCAGGGGAGAAGGCTGAAGCTTTCTTT
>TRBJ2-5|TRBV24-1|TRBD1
CATSDWGQGTQETQYF
TGTGCCACCAGTGATTGGGGACAGGGGACTCAAGAGACCCAGTACTTC
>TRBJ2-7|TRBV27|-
CASSTRQTYEQYF
TGTGCCAGCAGTACCCGACAGACCTACGAGCAGTACTTC
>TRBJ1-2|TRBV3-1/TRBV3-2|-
CASSQGGRDGNYGYTF
TGTGCCAGCAGCCAAGGAGGCAGGGATGGCAACTATGGCTACACCTTC
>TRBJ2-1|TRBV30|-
CAWSLSGLKQFF
TGTGCCTGGAGTCTCTCAGGGTTGAAGCAGTTCTTC
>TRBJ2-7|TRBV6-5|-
CASSSVYEQYF
TGTGCCAGCAGTTCCGTTTACGAGCAGTACTTC